These 16 T cell receptor beta chains were sequenced from one sample in a study of early T cells in non-severe SARS-CoV-2 infection. TCRdb re-called the 5' RACE reads through MiXCR, storing one row per CDR3 protein. This table has about 48,000 distinct CDR3 sequences, roughly 5.7% appearing once. The sample was whole blood, taken at baseline. All receptors come from an adult who was a healthcare worker with PCR-confirmed SARS-CoV-2 infection or an uninfected control (not recorded which).

This clonotype was seen at least ten times. This chain links TRBV7-3 with TRBJ2-3; D not resolved. The V end lost 1 base, the J end lost 4 bases, and 9 bases lay between the germline ends. The CDR3 length is 14 residues. Germline V CDR1 and CDR2: SGHTA, FQGTGA. For the CDR3, the DNA is TGTGCCAGCAGCTTAAGGGTAGCCCCAGATACGCAGTATTTT. Encoded protein: CASSLRVAPDTQYF.

CDR3 bases: TGCGCCAGCAGCCAAGAGTGGGACGGTTTCTACGAGCAGTACTTC. Its translation is CASSQEWDGFYEQYF. V usage is TRBV4-1 and J usage is TRBJ2-7; possibly TRBD1 or TRBD2 for D (5 bases each). Germline V gene lookup returns CDR1 MGHRA and CDR2 YSYEKL. The CDR3 consists of 15 residues. Between the trimmed V and J ends, which lost 0 bases and 3 bases, there was a span of 12 bases.

This clonotype was found many times. V usage is TRBV7-6 and J usage is TRBJ2-1; D is possibly TRBD1 or TRBD2 (5 bases each). The CDR3 runs to 15 residues. Trimming took off 1 base at V and 5 bases at J, with 12 bases between the two ends. The germline CDR1 and CDR2 sequences are SGHVS and FNYEAQ. CDR3 sequence reads: CASSLGKGTNNEQFF. In nucleotides, the CDR3 is TGTGCCAGCAGCTTAGGTAAAGGGACCAACAATGAGCAGTTCTTC.

This clonotype is classed as medium-sized. This rearrangement joins TRBV20-1 to TRBJ2-7; 11 nucleotides match TRBD2. Losses at the gene ends were 0 bases for V and 1 base for J; bases not matched to a gene: 11. The CDR3 has 18 residues. Germline V gene data show CDR1 as DFQATT and CDR2 as SNEGSKA (reference sequence). Written as DNA, the CDR3 is TGCAGTGCTAGAGATCGGAAAAGACTAGCGGGGCGTTCCTACGAGCAGTACTTC. Its protein product is CSARDRKRLAGRSYEQYF.

This clonotype was seen at least ten times. The J gene is TRBJ2-3, the V gene TRBV4-1; D is possibly TRBD1 (5 bases). This CDR3 comprises 14 residues. In germline, CDR1 is MGHRA, CDR2 YSYEKL. The V end lost 2 bases, the J end lost 2 bases, and 8 bases lay between the germline ends. The CDR3 nucleotides are TGCGCCAGCAGCCAATATGGGGCCACAGATACGCAGTATTTT. It translates to CASSQYGATDTQYF.

This clonotype showed up just a few times. In DNA, the CDR3 is TGCAGCGTTGGAGCAGCGCCAGCGGAAAGCACAGATACGCAGTATTTT. Translated: CSVGAAPAESTDTQYF. The V gene is TRBV29-1, the J gene TRBJ2-3, with D possibly TRBD2 on 5 matching bases. Germline CDR1 reads SQVTM; CDR2 reads ANQGSEA. CDR3 length: 16 amino acids. V shed 4 bases and J shed 0 bases, with 17 bases lying between them.

In this sample, this clonotype turned up many times. This chain links TRBV20-1 with TRBJ2-7; maybe TRBD1 (7 bases). Germline-derived CDR1 and CDR2 are DFQATT and SNEGSKA (reference sequence). This CDR3 has 15 amino acids. V gave up 3 bases and J gave up 2 bases, with 17 bases separating them. In DNA, the CDR3 is TGCAGTGCTAGGGGAGAGCAGGGGGGAACCTACGAGCAGTACTTC. Translated: CSARGEQGGTYEQYF.

The genes are TRBV4-2 and TRBJ2-7; D gene uncertain. Between the trimmed V and J ends, which lost 1 base and 0 bases, there was a span of 16 bases. The CDR3 loop spans 17 amino acids. Germline V gives CDR1 LGHNA, CDR2 YNFKEQ. CDR3 protein: CASSQVGPLPSSYEQYF. The CDR3, as DNA: TGTGCCAGCAGCCAAGTCGGCCCCCTCCCGAGCTCCTACGAGCAGTACTTC.

This clonotype came up many times. The V and J genes are TRBV5-6 and TRBJ1-5; D is ambiguous. This CDR3 is 16 amino acids long. V was cut by 0 bases and J by 5 bases, with 15 bases left in between. Germline CDR1 is SGHDT and CDR2 is YYEEEE. The CDR3 coding sequence is TGTGCCAGCAGCTTGGGGGCTCAGGACCGCCATCAGCCCCAGCATTTT. This gives the protein CASSLGAQDRHQPQHF. The whole variable domain, filled in from reference TRBV5-6 and TRBJ1-5, reads DAGVTQSPTHLIKTRGQQVTLRCSPKSGHDTVSWYQQALGQGPQFIFQYYEEEERQRGNFPDRFSGHQFPNYSSELNVNALLLGDSALYLCASSLGAQDRHQPQHFGDGTRLSIL.

This clonotype came up many times. The genes are TRBV7-9 and TRBJ2-3; D is unresolved. Germline loops: CDR1 SEHNR, CDR2 FQNEAQ (reference sequence). This CDR3 has 18 residues. Trimming removed 1 base at V and 0 bases at J, with 17 bases between. The CDR3 DNA is TGTGCCAGCAGCTTAGACCTCCTCCCTGCTCAAAGCACAGATACGCAGTATTTT. This translates into CASSLDLLPAQSTDTQYF.

This clonotype was picked up a small number of times. The chain links TRBV29-1 to TRBJ2-1; TRBD2 is a possible D gene (5 bases). The CDR3 length is 14 residues. Trimming left V 7 bases short and J 7 bases short, with 20 bases between. The germline CDR1 and CDR2 sequences are SQVTM and ANQGSEA. In DNA form, the CDR3 reads TGCAGCGCCAAGGGTCTACTAGGACGGAATGAGCAGTTCTTC. Translation: CSAKGLLGRNEQFF.

This clonotype was observed many times. The V gene is TRBV6-5, the J gene TRBJ1-1, with a possible D match to TRBD1 (5 bases). V dropped 5 bases and J dropped 2 bases, with 15 bases sitting between them. This CDR3 is 15 amino acids long. Germline CDR1 MNHEY, CDR2 SVGAGI. The CDR3 protein is CASSIGWGANTEAFF. CDR3 bases: TGTGCCAGCAGTATAGGGTGGGGCGCTAACACTGAAGCTTTCTTT.

This clonotype was seen many times. V and J are TRBV29-1 and TRBJ2-7; 10 nucleotides line up with TRBD1. Germline lookup yields CDR1 SQVTM and CDR2 ANQGSEA. The CDR3 loop spans 13 amino acids. J lost 5 bases, V lost 6 bases, and 7 bases had no gene match. CDR3 in DNA: TGCAGCGTCTGGACAGGGGGAACGCACGAGCAGTACTTC. This sequence encodes CSVWTGGTHEQYF.

Concerning this clonotype: In this CDR3 the conserved last residue, phenylalanine or tryptophan, is missing, so a read error is likely. This chain joins TRBV12-3 or TRBV12-4 and TRBJ2-7; TRBD2 agrees at 8 bases. V was clipped by 6 bases and J by 0 bases; unmatched bases: 4. The CDR3 runs 14 residues. The CDR3: CASSLSGSSYEQYS. CDR3 DNA sequence: TGTGCCAGCAGCCTCAGCGGGAGCTCCTACGAGCAGTACTCC.

This clonotype was recorded many times. The rearrangement uses TRBV27 and TRBJ2-7, with D hard to call. CDR3 length: 11 residues. Germline V lookup: CDR1 MNHEY, CDR2 SMNVEV (reference sequence). V dropped 6 bases and J dropped 3 bases, with 6 bases sitting between them. The CDR3 DNA is TGTGCCAGCAGCTATAACTACGAGCAGTACTTC. Encoded protein: CASSYNYEQYF.

Here the CDR3 reads CASSLAVQETQYF. In nucleotides, the CDR3 is TGTGCCAGCAGCTTAGCGGTTCAAGAGACCCAGTACTTC. The chain has TRBV7-6 and TRBJ2-5, with no clear D. With 0 bases removed from V and 2 bases from J, the gap between germline ends came to 4 bases. The CDR3 is 13 amino acids. Germline V gene lookup returns CDR1 SGHVS and CDR2 FNYEAQ.